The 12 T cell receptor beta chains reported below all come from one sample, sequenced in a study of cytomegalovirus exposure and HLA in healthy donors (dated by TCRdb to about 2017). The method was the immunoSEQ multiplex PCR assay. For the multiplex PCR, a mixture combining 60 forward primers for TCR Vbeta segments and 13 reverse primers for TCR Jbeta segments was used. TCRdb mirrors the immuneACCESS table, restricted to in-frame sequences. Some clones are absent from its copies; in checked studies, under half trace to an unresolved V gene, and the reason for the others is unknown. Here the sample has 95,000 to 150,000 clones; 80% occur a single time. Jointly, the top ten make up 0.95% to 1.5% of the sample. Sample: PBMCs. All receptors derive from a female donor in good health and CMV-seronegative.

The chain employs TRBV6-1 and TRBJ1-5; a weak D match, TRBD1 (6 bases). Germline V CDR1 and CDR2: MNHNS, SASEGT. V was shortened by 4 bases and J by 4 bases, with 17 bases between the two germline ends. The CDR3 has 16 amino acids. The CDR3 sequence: CASSAAGTRYNQPQHF. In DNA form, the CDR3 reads TGTGCCAGCAGTGCGGCCGGGACAAGGTATAATCAGCCCCAGCATTTT.

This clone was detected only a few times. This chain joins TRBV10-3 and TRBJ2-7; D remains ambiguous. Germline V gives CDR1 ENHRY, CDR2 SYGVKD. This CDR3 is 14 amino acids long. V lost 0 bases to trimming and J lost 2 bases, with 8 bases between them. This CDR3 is CAISESGATYEQYF. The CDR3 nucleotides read TGTGCCATCAGTGAGTCGGGCGCAACCTACGAGCAGTACTTC.

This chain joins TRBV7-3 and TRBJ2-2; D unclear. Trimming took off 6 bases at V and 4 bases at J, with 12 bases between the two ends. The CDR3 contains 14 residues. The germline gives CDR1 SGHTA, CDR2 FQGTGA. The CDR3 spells CASRPGPSTGELFF. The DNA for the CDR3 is TGTGCCAGCAGGCCTGGGCCGAGCACCGGGGAGCTGTTTTTT.

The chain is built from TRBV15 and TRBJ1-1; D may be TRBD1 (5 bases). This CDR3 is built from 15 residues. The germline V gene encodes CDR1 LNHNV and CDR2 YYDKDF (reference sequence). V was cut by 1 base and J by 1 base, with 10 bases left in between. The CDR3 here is CATSRVRQQNTEAFF. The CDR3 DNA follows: TGTGCCACCAGCAGAGTGAGACAGCAGAACACTGAAGCTTTCTTT. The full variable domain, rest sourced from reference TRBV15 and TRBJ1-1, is DAMVIQNPRYQVTQFGKPVTLSCSQTLNHNVMYWYQQKSSQAPKLLFHYYDKDFNNEADTPDNFQSRRPNTSFCFLDIRSPGLGDTAMYLCATSRVRQQNTEAFFGQGTRLTVV.

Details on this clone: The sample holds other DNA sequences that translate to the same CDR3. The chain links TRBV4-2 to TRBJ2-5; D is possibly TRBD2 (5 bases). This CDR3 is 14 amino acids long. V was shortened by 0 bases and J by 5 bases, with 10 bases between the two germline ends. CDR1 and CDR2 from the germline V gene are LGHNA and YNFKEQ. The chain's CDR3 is CASSQDLRGETQYF. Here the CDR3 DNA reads TGTGCCAGCAGCCAAGACTTGAGAGGGGAGACCCAGTACTTC.

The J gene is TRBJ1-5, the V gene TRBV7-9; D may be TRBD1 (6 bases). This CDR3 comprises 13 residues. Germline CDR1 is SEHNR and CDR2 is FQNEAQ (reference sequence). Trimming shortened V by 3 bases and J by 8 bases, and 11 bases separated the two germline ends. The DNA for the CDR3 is TGTGCCAGCAGCTTGGACAGTTTCGAGCCCCAGCATTTT. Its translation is CASSLDSFEPQHF.

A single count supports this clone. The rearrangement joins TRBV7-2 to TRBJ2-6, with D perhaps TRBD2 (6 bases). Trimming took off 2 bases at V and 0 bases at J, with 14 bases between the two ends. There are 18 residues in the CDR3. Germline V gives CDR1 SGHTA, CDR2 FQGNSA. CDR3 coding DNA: TGTGCCAGCAGCTTATATCCGACCGGGAGCTCTGGGGCCAACGTCCTGACTTTC. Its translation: CASSLYPTGSSGANVLTF.

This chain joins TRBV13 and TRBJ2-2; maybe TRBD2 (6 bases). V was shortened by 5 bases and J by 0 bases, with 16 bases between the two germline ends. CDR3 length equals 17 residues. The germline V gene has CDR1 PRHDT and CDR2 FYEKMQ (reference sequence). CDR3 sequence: CASSDMRLGANTGELFF. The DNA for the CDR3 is TGTGCCAGCAGCGACATGCGACTAGGAGCGAACACCGGGGAGCTGTTTTTT.

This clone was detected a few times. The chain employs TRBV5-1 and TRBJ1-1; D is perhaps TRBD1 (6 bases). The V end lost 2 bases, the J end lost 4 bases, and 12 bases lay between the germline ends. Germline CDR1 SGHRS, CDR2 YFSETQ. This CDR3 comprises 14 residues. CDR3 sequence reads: CASSFRGAGTEAFF. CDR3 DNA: TGCGCCAGCAGCTTCAGGGGTGCCGGCACTGAAGCTTTCTTT.

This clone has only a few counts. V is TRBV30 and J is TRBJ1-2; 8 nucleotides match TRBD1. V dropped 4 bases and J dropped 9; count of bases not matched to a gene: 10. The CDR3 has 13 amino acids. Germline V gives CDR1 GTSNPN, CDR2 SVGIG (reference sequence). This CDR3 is CAWIKTGALRYTF. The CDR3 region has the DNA TGTGCCTGGATCAAGACAGGGGCCTTGCGCTACACCTTC.

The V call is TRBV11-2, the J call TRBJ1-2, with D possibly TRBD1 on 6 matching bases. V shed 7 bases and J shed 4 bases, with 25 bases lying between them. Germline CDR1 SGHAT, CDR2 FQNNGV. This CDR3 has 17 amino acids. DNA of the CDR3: TGTGCCAGCAAGGCGTGGGCAGGGGCTCGAATATGCTATGGCTACACCTTC. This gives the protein CASKAWAGARICYGYTF.

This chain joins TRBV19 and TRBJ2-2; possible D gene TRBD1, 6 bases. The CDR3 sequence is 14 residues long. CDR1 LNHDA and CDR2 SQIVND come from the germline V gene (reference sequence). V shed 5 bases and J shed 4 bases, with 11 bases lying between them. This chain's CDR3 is CASSSGHPTGELFF. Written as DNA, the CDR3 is TGTGCCAGTAGTTCGGGACATCCCACCGGGGAGCTGTTTTTT.